Presented here are 10 T cell receptor beta chains from one specimen sequenced in a study of Ad26.COV2.S vaccination and SARS-CoV-2 variants. Regarding treatment: around 19 received Ad26.COV2.S at low or high dose, single or two shots; five or six received placebo; per-sample allocation not given. Each sample was drawn 63 days after the first injection (of vaccine or placebo). Data came from immunoSEQ multiplex PCR; TCRdb stores just in-frame clones and leaves some out. Among 330,000 or so clones listed, 75% to 90% were seen once. Sequencing used peripheral blood, obtained in a trial of Ad26.COV2.S vaccine versus placebo. These receptors all come from a person between 18 and 65 years old who received the Ad26.COV2.S COVID-19 vaccine or a placebo.

This sequence joins TRBV5-6 and TRBJ1-4; 7 bases fit TRBD1. Germline V lookup: CDR1 SGHDT, CDR2 YYEEEE. V shed 4 bases, J shed 2 bases, and the junction held 5 bases outside the gene matches. The CDR3 loop spans 15 amino acids. In DNA form, the CDR3 reads TGTGCCAGCAGCCAGGGGGGCAGGACTAATGAAAAACTGTTTTTT. Encoded protein: CASSQGGRTNEKLFF.

The J gene is TRBJ2-3, the V gene TRBV9, with 8 bases matching TRBD2. V lost 2 bases to trimming and J lost 4 bases; unmatched junction nucleotides: 6. The CDR3 covers 15 residues. Germline assignment: CDR1 SGDLS and CDR2 YYNGEE. The CDR3 DNA sequence: TGTGCCAGCAGCGTTAAAGCGGGAGTGGCAGATACGCAGTATTTT. Translated: CASSVKAGVADTQYF.

The chain recombines TRBV7-3 with TRBJ1-2; the D gene is possibly TRBD1 (5 bases). The germline V gene has CDR1 SGHTA and CDR2 FQGTGA. The CDR3 is made up of 13 amino acids. V was trimmed by 3 bases and J by 1 base, leaving 6 bases between them. CDR3 nucleotides: TGTGCCAGCAGCTTCGACAGTAACTATGGCTACACCTTC. Its translation is CASSFDSNYGYTF.

The V and J genes are TRBV7-9 and TRBJ2-3; no clear D. Trimming left V 7 bases short and J 0 bases short, with 20 bases between. Germline-derived CDR1 and CDR2 are SEHNR and FQNEAQ (reference sequence). This CDR3 is 17 amino acids long. CDR3 in amino acids: CASTSTFVGTSTDTQYF. The CDR3 coding sequence is TGTGCCAGCACCTCGACCTTCGTGGGAACTAGCACAGATACGCAGTATTTT. Supplemented by reference TRBV7-9 and TRBJ2-3, the full variable domain reads DTGVSQNPRHKITKRGQNVTFRCDPISEHNRLYWYRQTLGQGPEFLTYFQNEAQLEKSRLLSDRFSAERPKGSFSTLEIQRTEQGDSAMYLCASTSTFVGTSTDTQYFGPGTRLTVL.

This chain links TRBV4-3 with TRBJ1-3, with D unresolved. CDR1 and CDR2 from the germline V gene are LGHNA and YSLEER. The CDR3 length is 16 residues. Deletions cut 3 bases from V and 2 bases from J, with 14 bases between. The CDR3 sequence: CASSQALVGAGNTIYF. DNA for the CDR3: TGCGCCAGCAGCCAGGCACTGGTGGGAGCTGGAAACACCATATATTTT.

The chain couples TRBV11-1 to TRBJ2-3, with unresolved D. V dropped 3 bases and J dropped 0 bases, with 4 bases sitting between them. From germline, CDR1 is SGHAT and CDR2 FQDESV (reference sequence). The length of the CDR3 is 13 residues. The CDR3 nucleotides are TGTGCCAGCAGCTTCGGGAGCACAGATACGCAGTATTTT. Its translation: CASSFGSTDTQYF. Full variable domain (missing parts from reference TRBV11-1 and TRBJ2-3): EAEVAQSPRYKITEKSQAVAFWCDPISGHATLYWYRQILGQGPELLVQFQDESVVDDSQLPKDRFSAERLKGVDSTLKIQPAELGDSAMYLCASSFGSTDTQYFGPGTRLTVL.

The J gene is TRBJ2-1, the V gene TRBV21-1; the table's D call TRBD2 went unverified against the DNA. TRBV21-1 is a documented pseudogene. The CDR3 loop spans 17 amino acids. CDR3 amino acids: CASSQTTGGDSNNEQFF. CDR3 sequence (DNA): TGTGCCAGCAGCCAGACCACCGGGGGAGACTCTAACAATGAGCAGTTCTTC.

The chain employs TRBV6-2 or TRBV6-3 and TRBJ1-5; D gene uncertain. This CDR3 has 13 amino acids. With 0 bases removed from V and 5 bases from J, the gap between germline ends came to 5 bases. The V gene's germline CDR1 is MNHEY and CDR2 SVGEGT. CDR3 nucleotides: TGTGCCAGCAGTTACTCGAGGTATCAGCCCCAGCATTTT. Residues: CASSYSRYQPQHF.

The J gene is TRBJ2-1, the V gene TRBV6-5, with TRBD1 matching over 7 bases. V lost 4 bases to trimming and J lost 4 bases; unmatched junction nucleotides: 10. This CDR3 spans 16 amino acids. The germline gives CDR1 MNHEY, CDR2 SVGAGI. The CDR3 DNA sequence: TGTGCCAGCAGTTCGGACAGGCCAGGGGTTTACAATGAGCAGTTCTTC. This sequence encodes CASSSDRPGVYNEQFF.

In regard to this clone: No DNA is shown, since the ends of the CDR3 on it are uncertain; the CDR3 is the one TCRdb lists. The V call is TRBV2, the J call TRBJ1-1; the DNA was not compared with TRBD1, the D call given in the table. The CDR3 has 14 amino acids, counting both end residues. CDR1 SNHLY and CDR2 FYNNEI come from the germline V gene. CDR3: CASSEWGQGARNLF.